Below, 26 T cell receptor beta chains from the same sample are listed, as sequenced in a study of blood T cell repertoires in COVID-19. Profiling relied on immunoSEQ multiplex PCR, and the TCRdb table lists in-frame clones only, not all of them. In the table there are about 240,000 clones, roughly 85% of which are singletons. The sample comprised peripheral blood. Receptors originate from a man aged 45-65 years with COVID-19, enrolled during active disease.

The chain combines TRBV9 with TRBJ2-5; 10 nucleotides line up with TRBD2. In germline, CDR1 is SGDLS, CDR2 YYNGEE. CDR3 length: 17 amino acids. The V segment lost 0 bases and the J segment 2 bases; nucleotides outside the gene matches: 7. In nucleotides, the CDR3 is TGTGCCAGCAGCGTAGGGGCTAGCGGGGGTACTCAAGAGACCCAGTACTTC. Its protein product is CASSVGASGGTQETQYF.

This CDR3 is CASSGGRTDTQYF. The CDR3 nucleotides read TGTGCCAGCAGCGGGGGGCGTACAGATACGCAGTATTTT. The chain combines TRBV2 with TRBJ2-3; D possibly corresponds to TRBD2 (7 bases). The V gene's germline CDR1 is SNHLY and CDR2 FYNNEI. The germline V and J ends were trimmed by 6 bases and 3 bases, with 10 bases remaining between them. The CDR3 consists of 13 residues.

The V and J genes are TRBV5-4 and TRBJ1-2; TRBD1 matches at 11 bases. The CDR3 length is 14 residues. J was trimmed by 4 bases and V by 2 bases; bases with no gene match: 1. In germline, CDR1 is SGHNT, CDR2 YYREEE (reference sequence). CDR3: CASSLGTGGYGYTF. CDR3 nucleotides: TGTGCCAGCAGCTTAGGGACAGGGGGCTATGGCTACACCTTC. Using reference TRBV5-4 and TRBJ1-2 for the parts outside the CDR3, the full variable domain is ETGVTQSPTHLIKTRGQQVTLRCSSQSGHNTVSWYQQALGQGPQFIFQYYREEENGRGNFPPRFSGLQFPNYSSELNVNALELDDSALYLCASSLGTGGYGYTFGSGTRLTVV.

This sequence joins TRBV3-1 (or the pseudogene TRBV3-2) and TRBJ2-6, with 11 nucleotides matching TRBD1. CDR1 is LGHDT, CDR2 YNNKEL, per germline (reference sequence). The CDR3 totals 14 residues. V lost 2 bases to trimming and J lost 12 bases; unmatched junction nucleotides: 3. CDR3 protein: CASSQRTGGGVLTF. CDR3 DNA sequence: TGTGCCAGCAGCCAACGGACAGGGGGCGGCGTCCTGACTTTC.

This clone was detected a few times. This chain joins TRBV3-1 (or the pseudogene TRBV3-2) and TRBJ1-6; tentatively, D is TRBD1 (6 bases). The CDR3 is made up of 20 amino acids. The germline CDR1 and CDR2 sequences are LGHDT and YNNKEL (reference sequence). The germline V and J ends were trimmed by 1 base and 0 bases, with 19 bases remaining between them. The CDR3 DNA reads TGTGCCAGCAGCCAAGGGGGGCCCGACAGGCCGAGCTCCTATAATTCACCCCTCCACTTT. Its translation is CASSQGGPDRPSSYNSPLHF.

The chain has TRBV7-2 and TRBJ1-5; possibly TRBD1 for D (5 bases). The V gene lost 7 bases and the J gene lost 1 base, with 14 bases spanning the gap. Per the germline V gene, CDR1 is SGHTA and CDR2 is FQGNSA. CDR3 length: 15 amino acids. This CDR3 reads CASNWGGRSNQPQHF. DNA for the CDR3: TGTGCCAGCAATTGGGGGGGAAGAAGCAATCAGCCCCAGCATTTT.

This clone was observed a single time. This chain uses TRBV5-1 with TRBJ2-7, with 7 positions matching TRBD2. The CDR3 contains 16 residues. CDR1 and CDR2 from the germline V gene are SGHRS and YFSETQ. V lost 4 bases to trimming and J lost 0 bases; unmatched junction nucleotides: 10. For the CDR3, the DNA is TGCGCCAGCAGCAGGAGTGGGCTAGCGGACTCCTACGAGCAGTACTTC. It codes for CASSRSGLADSYEQYF.

This clone appeared a few times. V is TRBV5-1 and J is TRBJ2-7; D is undetermined. Germline V CDR1 and CDR2: SGHRS, YFSETQ. This CDR3 is built from 14 residues. The ends were cut back, 0 bases at V and 1 base at J, with 8 bases in the middle. The CDR3 protein is CASSLGAGSYEQYF. CDR3 bases: TGCGCCAGCAGCTTGGGGGCAGGATCCTACGAGCAGTACTTC.

The chain joins TRBV11-3 to TRBJ2-3, with 8 positions matching TRBD2. This CDR3 comprises 16 residues. V shed 5 bases and J 6 bases; nucleotides not matched to a gene: 13. Looked up from germline, CDR1 is SGHNT and CDR2 is YENEEA. This CDR3 is CASSARGGLLGDTQYF. The CDR3 nucleotides read TGTGCCAGCAGCGCCCGGGGGGGCCTACTAGGGGATACGCAGTATTTT.

V usage is TRBV4-1 and J usage is TRBJ1-5; maybe TRBD1 (5 bases). The germline gives CDR1 MGHRA, CDR2 YSYEKL. Trimming pared 0 bases from V and 7 bases from J, leaving 19 bases between. CDR3 size: 17 residues. The CDR3 loop reads CASSQDVPQGEWQPQHF. The DNA of the CDR3 is TGCGCCAGCAGCCAAGACGTTCCGCAGGGCGAATGGCAGCCCCAGCATTTT.

The chain recombines TRBV15 with TRBJ1-1; tentative D call: TRBD1 (6 bases). This CDR3 is built from 14 residues. Germline values: CDR1 LNHNV, CDR2 YYDKDF (reference sequence). The germline V and J ends were trimmed by 3 bases and 4 bases, with 12 bases remaining between them. The CDR3 DNA sequence: TGTGCCACCAGCAGGAAGGGGGGGGGCACTGAAGCTTTCTTT. Its protein product is CATSRKGGGTEAFF.

The rearrangement uses TRBV27 and TRBJ1-5, with D tentatively TRBD1 (5 bases). The V end was cut by 2 bases, the J end by 0 bases, with 11 bases between. This CDR3 is built from 16 residues. The germline CDR1 and CDR2 sequences are MNHEY and SMNVEV (reference sequence). This CDR3 reads CASSLLTVYSNQPQHF. The CDR3 DNA reads TGTGCCAGCAGTTTACTGACAGTGTATAGCAATCAGCCCCAGCATTTT.

The chain uses TRBV18 and TRBJ2-3; the match to TRBD2 covers 10 bases. The CDR3 covers 17 residues. Germline-derived CDR1 and CDR2 are KGHSH and LQKENI. Unmatched junction bases numbered 10, after V lost 3 bases and J lost 4 bases. The CDR3 here is CASSPPTSGTKSDTQYF. The CDR3 DNA is TGTGCCAGCTCACCCCCAACTAGCGGGACAAAATCAGATACGCAGTATTTT. The variable domain in full, completed from reference TRBV18 and TRBJ2-3, reads NAGVMQNPRHLVRRRGQEARLRCSPMKGHSHVYWYRQLPEEGLKFMVYLQKENIIDESGMPKERFSAEFPKEGPSILRIQQVVRGDSAAYFCASSPPTSGTKSDTQYFGPGTRLTVL.

This chain links TRBV6-5 with TRBJ2-2; 7 bases fit TRBD1. The germline CDR1 and CDR2 sequences are MNHEY and SVGAGI. V was pared by 2 bases and J by 7 bases, with 4 bases of the junction left unmatched. This CDR3 has 14 amino acids. The CDR3 spells CASSYRGLSGELFF. The DNA of the CDR3 is TGTGCCAGCAGTTACAGGGGGCTCAGCGGGGAGCTGTTTTTT.

The chain uses TRBV6-5 and TRBJ1-4, with 8 bases aligning to TRBD1. The CDR3 has 14 residues. CDR1 is MNHEY and CDR2 is SVGAGI in the germline V gene. Unmatched junction bases numbered 7, after V lost 6 bases and J lost 7 bases. CDR3: CASSRTGYGEKLFF. CDR3 DNA sequence: TGTGCCAGCAGCCGGACAGGGTACGGTGAAAAACTGTTTTTT.

The CDR3 DNA reads as TGCGCCAGCAGCCAAGATATCGGGATCGCCGAGCAGTACTTC. This translates into CASSQDIGIAEQYF. This chain links TRBV4-3 with TRBJ2-7; D possibly corresponds to TRBD2 (5 bases). CDR3 length: 14 residues. The V end was cut by 0 bases, the J end by 6 bases, with 12 bases between. Germline V gene lookup returns CDR1 LGHNA and CDR2 YSLEER.

This sequence joins TRBV2 and TRBJ2-1, with 13 nucleotides matching TRBD2. V shed 6 bases, J shed 9 bases, and the junction held 2 bases outside the gene matches. The CDR3 contains 13 residues. The germline V gene has CDR1 SNHLY and CDR2 FYNNEI. The CDR3 DNA reads TGTGCCAGCAGACTAGCGGGGGGGCGTGAGCAGTTCTTC. It specifies CASRLAGGREQFF.

The chain joins TRBV11-2 to TRBJ2-7; 7 nucleotides agree with TRBD1. Germline V gene lookup returns CDR1 SGHAT and CDR2 FQNNGV. V shed 5 bases and J 4 bases; nucleotides not matched to a gene: 8. The CDR3 covers 14 residues. The DNA for the CDR3 is TGTGCCAGCAGCCGGGACAGAAGATCATACGAGCAGTACTTC. It translates to CASSRDRRSYEQYF.

This chain links TRBV7-6 with TRBJ1-3; tentative D call: TRBD1 (6 bases). The CDR3 covers 16 residues. Germline V gives CDR1 SGHVS, CDR2 FNYEAQ. The V and J ends lost 5 bases and 4 bases respectively, with 18 bases between them. For the CDR3, the DNA is TGTGCCAGCAGCACGAGGCTGGGGGCATCGGGAAACACCATATATTTT. It translates to CASSTRLGASGNTIYF.

The chain is built from TRBV28 and TRBJ2-7; D perhaps matches TRBD2 (6 bases). V was pared by 3 bases and J by 3 bases, with 15 bases between. This CDR3 is built from 15 residues. Looked up from germline, CDR1 is MDHEN and CDR2 is SYDVKM. DNA for the CDR3: TGTGCCAGCAGTTTCTTGGGGGGATCGTACTACGAGCAGTACTTC. Its protein product is CASSFLGGSYYEQYF.

The V gene is TRBV18, the J gene TRBJ1-1; 8 bases agree with TRBD1. The V gene end was trimmed by 3 bases and the J gene end by 1 base; junction bases not matched to a gene: 7. The CDR3 contains 16 residues. Per the germline V gene, CDR1 is KGHSH and CDR2 is LQKENI. The CDR3 nucleotides read TGTGCCAGCTCACCGCCGACCGGGACAGGGAACACTGAAGCTTTCTTT. It translates to CASSPPTGTGNTEAFF.

This clone was counted a single time. The CDR3 region has the DNA TGTGCCAGCAGTCCCCTCCGGGACAGGGGAATCTACGAGCAGTACTTC. This codes for CASSPLRDRGIYEQYF. V is TRBV6-2 or TRBV6-3 and J is TRBJ2-7; 10 bases are a match to TRBD1. J gave up 3 bases and V 5 bases, and 10 bases lay outside the gene matches. From germline, CDR1 is MNHEY and CDR2 SVGEGT. The CDR3 has 16 residues.

The chain links TRBV5-4 to TRBJ2-1; D possibly corresponds to TRBD2 (7 bases). Germline V gives CDR1 SGHNT, CDR2 YYREEE (reference sequence). Deletions cut 4 bases from V and 8 bases from J, with 22 bases between. The CDR3 is 16 residues long. The CDR3 sequence is CASSHEGGRRHYEQFF. The DNA of the CDR3 is TGTGCCAGCAGCCACGAGGGGGGGCGCCGGCATTATGAGCAGTTCTTC.

This chain uses TRBV19 with TRBJ1-1; D gene uncertain. Trimming left V 6 bases short and J 0 bases short, with 17 bases between. The CDR3 consists of 16 residues. Germline-derived CDR1 and CDR2 are LNHDA and SQIVND (reference sequence). Here the CDR3 DNA reads TGTGCCAGTAGCCCCCTGGTCACGGGATTGAACACTGAAGCTTTCTTT. Translating it yields CASSPLVTGLNTEAFF. Looking up the rest from reference TRBV19 and TRBJ1-1 gives the full variable domain: DGGITQSPKYLFRKEGQNVTLSCEQNLNHDAMYWYRQDPGQGLRLIYYSQIVNDFQKGDIAEGYSVSREKKESFPLTVTSAQKNPTAFYLCASSPLVTGLNTEAFFGQGTRLTVV.

V gene TRBV7-6 combines with J gene TRBJ2-5; D is undetermined. V was cut by 5 bases and J by 5 bases, with 12 bases left in between. Germline CDR1 SGHVS, CDR2 FNYEAQ. This CDR3 comprises 13 residues. The CDR3 region is CASSTWSAETQYF. Here the CDR3 DNA reads TGTGCCAGCAGCACCTGGTCTGCGGAGACCCAGTACTTC.

This clone was recorded only once. V usage is TRBV4-1 and J usage is TRBJ2-5; 7 nucleotides align to TRBD1. This CDR3 region has 17 residues. V lost 4 bases and J lost 1; bases outside the gene matches: 12. Germline V gives CDR1 MGHRA, CDR2 YSYEKL. The CDR3 protein is CASSPSRGTEIQETQYF. CDR3 sequence (DNA): TGCGCCAGCAGCCCAAGTAGAGGGACAGAAATCCAAGAGACCCAGTACTTC.